Presented here are 16 T cell receptor beta chains from one specimen sequenced in a study of blood T cell repertoires in COVID-19. Sequenced by immunoSEQ multiplex PCR; TCRdb stores in-frame clones only, minus some. The data hold under 300,000 clones, with 84% observed a single time. The sample consisted of PBMCs or T cells enriched from blood (not recorded which). These receptors came from a man aged 50 to 60 who had recovered from COVID-19.

This chain links TRBV2 with TRBJ1-4, with D perhaps matching TRBD1 (6 bases). This CDR3 comprises 15 residues. Deletions cut 8 bases from V and 6 bases from J, with 19 bases between. Germline CDR1 reads SNHLY; CDR2 reads FYNNEI. Here the CDR3 reads CASFRRTDQDEKLFF. The DNA for the CDR3 is TGTGCCAGCTTTAGGAGGACAGATCAAGATGAAAAACTGTTTTTT.

The chain combines TRBV6-5 with TRBJ2-7; 8 bases agree with TRBD1. V lost 6 bases to trimming and J lost 7 bases; unmatched junction nucleotides: 11. The CDR3 sequence is 14 residues long. Germline V gives CDR1 MNHEY, CDR2 SVGAGI. The CDR3 loop is CASRAGQGGGEQYF. CDR3 sequence (DNA): TGTGCCAGCAGGGCCGGACAGGGCGGCGGGGAGCAGTACTTC.

The rearrangement joins TRBV9 to TRBJ2-2; no clear D. Trimming pared 1 base from V and 0 bases from J, leaving 10 bases between. The CDR3 totals 16 residues. The germline V gene has CDR1 SGDLS and CDR2 YYNGEE. As DNA, the CDR3 is TGTGCCAGCAGCGTATCAGCGCTTTCGAACACCGGGGAGCTGTTTTTT. This translates into CASSVSALSNTGELFF.

The chain carries TRBV14 and TRBJ2-7, with unresolved D. V lost 3 bases to trimming and J lost 2 bases, with 8 bases between them. Per germline, CDR1 SGHDN and CDR2 FVKESK. The CDR3 sequence is 13 residues long. The CDR3 sequence: CASSHELPYEQYF. The CDR3 DNA reads as TGTGCCAGCAGCCACGAACTCCCCTACGAGCAGTACTTC.

Of note for this clone: This same CDR3 is encoded by further DNA sequences in the sample. The chain uses TRBV29-1 and TRBJ1-3; 7 bases are a match to TRBD1. The germline CDR1 and CDR2 sequences are SQVTM and ANQGSEA. The V and J ends lost 3 bases and 4 bases, in that order; junction bases with no gene match: 0. CDR3 length equals 12 residues. The CDR3 is CSVETGGNTIYF. CDR3 sequence (DNA): TGCAGCGTTGAGACAGGGGGAAACACCATATATTTT.

The rearrangement uses TRBV29-1 and TRBJ2-1; D call uncertain. The germline gives CDR1 SQVTM, CDR2 ANQGSEA. Between the trimmed V and J ends, which lost 4 bases and 3 bases, there was a span of 10 bases. The CDR3 has 13 amino acids. The CDR3 spells CSVVASYYNEQFF. Here the CDR3 DNA reads TGCAGCGTTGTCGCCAGTTACTACAATGAGCAGTTCTTC.

V usage is TRBV28 and J usage is TRBJ2-5; D may be TRBD2 (6 bases). CDR1 is MDHEN and CDR2 is SYDVKM in the germline V gene. The V gene lost 5 bases and the J gene lost 5 bases, with 18 bases spanning the gap. The CDR3 spans 15 residues. CDR3 in DNA: TGTGCCAGCAGTCCGCGGGACCCCCCGGGGGAGACCCAGTACTTC. This sequence encodes CASSPRDPPGETQYF.

This sequence joins TRBV20-1 and TRBJ1-2, with D unclear. The CDR3 sequence is 12 residues long. Germline V CDR1 and CDR2: DFQATT, SNEGSKA (reference sequence). Deletions cut 3 bases from V and 3 bases from J, with 8 bases between. The CDR3 DNA sequence: TGCAGTGCTAGTCGACGGGACTATGGCTACACCTTC. Translated, it gives CSASRRDYGYTF.

This clone showed up just once. The CDR3 DNA reads TGTGCCAGCAGCTTAGGGGTACGGGGATATATCAGATGGCCCCAGCATTTT. Amino acids: CASSLGVRGYIRWPQHF. The V gene is TRBV7-8, the J gene TRBJ1-5; D gene ambiguous. This CDR3 spans 17 amino acids. The germline V gene encodes CDR1 SGHVS and CDR2 FQNEAQ. The V end lost 1 base, the J end lost 9 bases, and 22 bases lay between the germline ends.

V usage is TRBV20-1 and J usage is TRBJ2-2, with TRBD1 matching 11 bases. Germline V gene lookup returns CDR1 DFQATT and CDR2 SNEGSKA (reference sequence). J gave up 4 bases and V 3 bases, and 4 bases lay outside the gene matches. The CDR3 is 15 amino acids. The chain's CDR3 is CSASHGTGGTGELFF. CDR3 nucleotides: TGCAGTGCTAGTCACGGGACAGGGGGCACCGGGGAGCTGTTTTTT.

This chain links TRBV7-6 with TRBJ2-5; 9 nucleotides line up with TRBD2. CDR3 length equals 14 residues. The germline CDR1 and CDR2 sequences are SGHVS and FNYEAQ. V gave up 8 bases and J gave up 4 bases; unmatched junction bases: 8. The CDR3 is CASRRGGGPETQYF. CDR3 DNA sequence: TGTGCCAGCCGCCGCGGGGGGGGCCCAGAGACCCAGTACTTC.

The gene calls are TRBV11-3 and TRBJ2-1; maybe TRBD1 (5 bases). This CDR3 has 15 residues. Trimming took off 0 bases at V and 5 bases at J, with 11 bases between the two ends. Per the germline V gene, CDR1 is SGHNT and CDR2 is YENEEA. DNA of the CDR3: TGTGCCAGCAGCTTAGAACCAACACAGGACAATGAGCAGTTCTTC. Protein product: CASSLEPTQDNEQFF.

This clone was counted a few times. This chain links TRBV7-9 with TRBJ2-7, with TRBD1 matching 7 bases. Germline V lookup: CDR1 SEHNR, CDR2 FQNEAQ (reference sequence). This CDR3 is built from 13 residues. V dropped 4 bases and J dropped 9; count of bases not matched to a gene: 9. CDR3 in DNA: TGTGCCAGCAGCTCGACAGGGCTTGACGGGCAGTACTTC. Protein: CASSSTGLDGQYF.

The chain uses TRBV10-2 and TRBJ2-3, with D maybe TRBD2 (6 bases). The CDR3 is 13 amino acids. V lost 11 bases, J lost 2 bases, and 14 bases lay in between. Germline V CDR1 and CDR2: WSHSY, SAAADI. CDR3: CAGRERTTDTQYF. The CDR3 coding sequence is TGCGCCGGCCGGGAGAGGACCACAGATACGCAGTATTTT.

As DNA, the CDR3 is TGTGCCAGCAGGGGTACCGGGACTAGCGGACTTCGTGAGCAGTTCTTC. This sequence encodes CASRGTGTSGLREQFF. The chain carries TRBV3-1 (or the pseudogene TRBV3-2) and TRBJ2-1; 11 bases agree with TRBD2. The CDR3 runs 16 residues. The germline gives CDR1 LGHDT, CDR2 YNNKEL (reference sequence). The junction had 13 bases not matched to a gene; V was cut back by 6 bases and J by 9 bases.

The genes are TRBV7-2 and TRBJ2-7; maybe TRBD1 (5 bases). The germline V and J ends were trimmed by 4 bases and 6 bases, with 13 bases remaining between them. CDR3 length: 13 residues. Germline assignment: CDR1 SGHTA and CDR2 FQGNSA. CDR3 sequence (DNA): TGTGCCAGCAGCTCGCCCGCTAGGGGCGAGCAGTACTTC. This gives the protein CASSSPARGEQYF.